This entry features one TCR beta chain sequence. Its target is unknown. The data are from a study of T cell responses to AZD1222 COVID-19 vaccine. Study observations and caveats: Repertoire collection took place solely once the T cell response had peaked.

Germline V gene sequence: CDR1 KGHDR, CDR2 SFDVKD. The V and J ends lost 4 bases and 3 bases, in that order; junction bases with no gene match: 6. There are 16 residues in the CDR3. Clones were read by immunoSEQ multiplex PCR, and TCRdb kept only the in-frame ones, dropping some. Here the sample spans 120,000 or so clones, about 89% being singletons. The TCR originated in an adult in good health. This sequence joins TRBV24-1 and TRBJ1-5; 9 bases are a match to TRBD1. The sample consisted of peripheral blood, taken on day 0 of MenACWY control vaccination. CDR3 in DNA: TGTGCCACCAGTGAAGGGGGGACAGGGAACAATCAGCCCCAGCATTTT. As protein: CATSEGGTGNNQPQHF.